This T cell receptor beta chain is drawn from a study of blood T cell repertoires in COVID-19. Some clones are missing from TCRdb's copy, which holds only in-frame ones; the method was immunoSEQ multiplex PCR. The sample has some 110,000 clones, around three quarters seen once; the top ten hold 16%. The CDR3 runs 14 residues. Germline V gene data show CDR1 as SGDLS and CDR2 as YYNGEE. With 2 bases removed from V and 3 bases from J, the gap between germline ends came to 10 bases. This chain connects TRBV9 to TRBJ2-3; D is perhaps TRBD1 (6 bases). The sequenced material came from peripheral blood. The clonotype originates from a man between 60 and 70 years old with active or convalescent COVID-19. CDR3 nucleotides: TGTGCCAGCAGCGTCACAGGGAAGACAGATACGCAGTATTTT. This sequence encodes CASSVTGKTDTQYF.